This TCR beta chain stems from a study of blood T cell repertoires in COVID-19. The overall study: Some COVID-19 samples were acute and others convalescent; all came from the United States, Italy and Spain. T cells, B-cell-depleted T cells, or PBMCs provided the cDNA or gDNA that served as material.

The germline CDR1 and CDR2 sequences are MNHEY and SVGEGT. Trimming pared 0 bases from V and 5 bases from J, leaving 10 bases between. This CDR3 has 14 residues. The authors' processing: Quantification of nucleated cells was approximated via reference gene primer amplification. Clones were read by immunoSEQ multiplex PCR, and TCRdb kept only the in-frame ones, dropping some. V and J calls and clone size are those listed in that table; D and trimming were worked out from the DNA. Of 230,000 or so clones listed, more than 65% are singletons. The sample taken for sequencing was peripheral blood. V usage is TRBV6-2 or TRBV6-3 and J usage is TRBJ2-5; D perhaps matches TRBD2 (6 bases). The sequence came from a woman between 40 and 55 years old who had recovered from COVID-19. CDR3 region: CASSYSTSLETQYF. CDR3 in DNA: TGTGCCAGCAGTTACTCGACTAGTTTGGAGACCCAGTACTTC.